This T cell receptor (beta chain) was found in a study of cytomegalovirus exposure and HLA in healthy donors. Study-level results: Reports indicated that the classifier achieved high specificity and sensitivity in diagnosing cytomegalovirus status. Analysis was carried out at a later point, and it linked a missense DCLRE1C variant to TCR beta V- and J-gene trimming. More clonal expansion characterized HLA-associated TCR beta chains than equally common others in a later analysis.

This CDR3 is built from 11 residues. CDR1 is MDHEN and CDR2 is SYDVKM in the germline V gene. With 6 bases removed from V and 5 bases from J, the gap between germline ends came to 8 bases. The study ran its PCR with 60 Vbeta and 13 Jbeta primers. The data were produced by immunoSEQ multiplex PCR, yet TCRdb's version contains in-frame clones alone and is incomplete. The sample lists about 150,000 clones, roughly 83% occurring once. Concerning this clone itself: Its specificity is unknown.

Sequenced: PBMCs. The sequence was obtained from a man between 40 and 49 years old in good health and CMV-seronegative. The chain uses TRBV28 and TRBJ2-7; no definite D call. The CDR3 region has the DNA TGTGCCAGCAGCCCCCTCCACGAGCAGTACTTC. Encoded protein: CASSPLHEQYF.